This T cell receptor (beta chain) was sequenced in a study of blood T cell repertoires in COVID-19 (TCRdb year 2020). Notes on the research overall: Collaborator samples came from the United States, Italy and Spain and covered acute and convalescent phases of COVID-19. Subjects who had been exposed to COVID-19, were actively infected with it, or had recovered from it provided the deeply sampled blood TCRbeta repertoires that made up the dataset. A freely available public database, intended as a resource for researchers studying the immune response to SARS-CoV-2, is where the repertoires were released. HLA class I and class II types, where available, came from metadata supplied by the sample provider rather than from assay-based typing. The material from the prospective study consisted of cDNA or gDNA derived from T cells, B-cell-depleted T cells, or PBMCs. Samples were obtained from the ongoing ImmuneRACE study (first 160 participants) and from roughly 1,300 subjects provided by 6 global collaborators. Nearly every sample came with metadata listing a de-identified subject ID, COVID-19 status, age in years and sex. Overall results and qualifications from the work: How much clinical and demographic metadata was included differed by source and by participant, and the metadata was provided uncurated.

Looking up the germline V gene yields CDR1 SGHTA and CDR2 FQGNSA. The CDR3 measures 16 amino acids from cysteine to phenylalanine. Of all the DNA, just the CDR3 is kept, 48 bases in frame from base 1. The junction shows trimming of 4 bases on V and 8 bases on J, plus 20 bases between the germline ends. Remarks on this clone: There is no known antigen for this receptor. Per-base quality was not reported, and no clone a single base away is much larger than it.

The immunoSEQ Assay, a bias-controlled multiplex PCR, was used to amplify TCRbeta CDR3 regions from genomic DNA. The paper's data handling went like this. The number of nucleated cells in each sample was estimated from the amplification of reference gene primers within the assay. To quantify the absolute abundance of each unique TCRbeta CDR3 rearrangement, sequence reads were collapsed and filtered. For each sample, productive Simpson clonality was calculated as the square root of Simpson's diversity index across productive rearrangements. TCRdb mirrors the immuneACCESS table, restricted to in-frame sequences. Some clones are absent from its copies; in checked studies, under half trace to an unresolved V gene, and the reason for the others is unknown. V, J and clone size are taken as reported in that table, and D and trimming were inferred from the DNA itself. In all, the sample holds about 400,000 clones, and nearly 90% of those were seen once. The ten biggest clones cover around 1.9% of the sample.

Participants in the prospective study were aged about 18 to 95 years, lived in approximately 26 United States geographic areas, and enrolled through a virtual design. In the prospective study, cohorts were assigned on the basis of participant-reported clinical history obtained from a screening survey and a study questionnaire. In the prospective study, whole blood, serum and a nasopharyngeal or oropharyngeal swab were collected from each participant by mobile phlebotomists. Additional blood draws and questionnaires over an approximately 2-month period could optionally be provided by prospective study participants. Blood samples from the prospective study were shipped frozen or at room temperature prior to DNA extraction.

The sample taken for sequencing was PBMCs or T cells enriched from blood (not recorded which). The chain uses TRBV7-2 and TRBJ1-4, with no confidently assigned D gene. The receptor was isolated from a middle-aged woman with acute COVID-19. The nucleotides are TGTGCCAGCAGCTCGGGTTTGAGGCCGACTGGGGAAAAACTGTTTTTT. The translation is CASSSGLRPTGEKLFF.